The sequence of this TCR beta chain was determined in a study of blood T cell repertoires in COVID-19. Only in-frame clones appear in the TCRdb table, and some are missing; sequencing was by immunoSEQ multiplex PCR. The data contain over 250,000 clones, about 91% of them seen just once; the ten biggest clones take up under 15%. The sequence derives from an older woman with acute or convalescent COVID-19. Sequences were obtained from peripheral blood.

CDR3 in DNA: TGTGCCAGCAGCCAAGATTTAGCGATGAACACTGAAGCTTTCTTT. Residues: CASSQDLAMNTEAFF. J is TRBJ1-1 and V is TRBV4-2; D not certain. Trimming took off 0 bases at V and 0 bases at J, with 8 bases between the two ends. This CDR3 has 15 amino acids. Germline V CDR1 and CDR2: LGHNA, YNFKEQ.